The 9 T cell receptor beta chains listed next were all sequenced from one sample in a study of blood T cells in healthy people across ages (dated by TCRdb to about 2015). Library preparation was by 5' RACE. Sequencing was carried out with an Illumina HiSeq 2500. A second PCR of 7 to 11 cycles was run with a J-beta primer mix and a sample-barcoded 5' primer. The public reads were reanalyzed by TCRdb: fastp trimming at Q25, MiXCR alignment, in-frame beta chains only. Entries that share a CDR3 protein sequence are merged under the most common genes and DNA. The sample table lists 1.5 million to 2 million distinct CDR3 sequences, around half of them with a count of one. The leading ten clones occupy around 2.1% of the sample. Material: blood. The receptors originated from a woman between 40 and 55 years old in good health.

This chain joins TRBV5-6 and TRBJ2-4, with D possibly being TRBD1 or TRBD2 (5 bases each). V was trimmed by 5 bases and J by 1 base, leaving 13 bases between them. The V gene's germline CDR1 is SGHDT and CDR2 YYEEEE. There are 15 residues in the CDR3. CDR3 region: CASSRPGPAKNIQYF. In DNA form, the CDR3 reads TGTGCCAGCAGTAGGCCGGGGCCGGCCAAAAACATTCAGTACTTC.

This clonotype appeared a few times. CDR3: CSAREVSTDTQYF. The CDR3 DNA follows: TGCAGTGCTAGAGAGGTCTCCACAGATACGCAGTATTTT. The chain uses TRBV20-1 and TRBJ2-3; D ambiguous. Trimming took off 0 bases at V and 2 bases at J, with 6 bases between the two ends. The CDR3 is 13 amino acids. Germline CDR1 and CDR2: DFQATT and SNEGSKA (reference sequence).

This clonotype appeared once. The V call is TRBV20-1, the J call TRBJ2-7; D gene unclear. Trimming took off 0 bases at V and 2 bases at J, with 20 bases between the two ends. The CDR3 is made up of 17 amino acids. In germline, CDR1 is DFQATT, CDR2 SNEGSKA (reference sequence). CDR3 coding DNA: TGCAGTGCTAGAGATTTTGAGGTTCCTCAGACAACCTACGAGCAGTACTTC. Protein product: CSARDFEVPQTTYEQYF.

The chain's CDR3 is CSARPPLDLYEQYF. The DNA for the CDR3 is TGCAGTGCTAGACCCCCACTAGATCTCTACGAGCAGTACTTC. The rearrangement links TRBV20-1 to TRBJ2-5, with a weak D call TRBD2 (5 bases). Near its end, the DNA agrees better with TRBJ2-7, so the J call may be wrong. CDR3 size: 14 residues. CDR1 and CDR2 from the germline V gene are DFQATT and SNEGSKA (reference sequence).

This clonotype was seen repeatedly, ten times or more. This chain uses TRBV6-2 or TRBV6-3 with TRBJ1-5; D is unresolved. This CDR3 is 12 amino acids long. Trimming shortened V by 7 bases and J by 7 bases, and 11 bases separated the two germline ends. Germline V lookup: CDR1 MNHEY, CDR2 SVGEGT. CDR3 nucleotides: TGTGCCAGCACCCTTCGGGGACAGCCCCAGCATTTT. Its translation: CASTLRGQPQHF.

The V gene is TRBV11-2, the J gene TRBJ2-7, with TRBD1 identical over 8 bases. The CDR3 spans 15 residues. V dropped 5 bases and J dropped 2; count of bases not matched to a gene: 8. Germline values: CDR1 SGHAT, CDR2 FQNNGV. CDR3 sequence: CASSEGTGTTYEQYF. The CDR3 DNA reads as TGTGCCAGCAGCGAAGGGACAGGAACAACCTACGAGCAGTACTTC.

The chain uses TRBV6-2 or TRBV6-3 and TRBJ2-1; D gene uncertain. The germline gives CDR1 MNHEY, CDR2 SVGEGT. V dropped 2 bases and J dropped 9 bases, with 14 bases sitting between them. CDR3 length: 14 residues. This CDR3 reads CASSYRPGVGEQFF. The DNA for the CDR3 is TGTGCCAGCAGTTACCGGCCCGGCGTAGGTGAGCAGTTCTTC.

This clonotype was seen only once. The genes are TRBV9 and TRBJ1-2, with 9 bases identical to TRBD1. Germline CDR1 is SGDLS and CDR2 is YYNGEE. CDR3 size: 16 residues. V trimming: 3 bases; J trimming: 4 bases; junction bases outside the gene matches: 10. CDR3 coding DNA: TGTGCCAGCAGCGCGACGATACAGGGGGCTATCTATGGCTACACCTTC. It encodes CASSATIQGAIYGYTF.

This clonotype came up once. The chain employs TRBV20-1 and TRBJ2-6; TRBD1 agrees at 7 bases. J gave up 0 bases and V 3 bases, and 5 bases lay outside the gene matches. Germline CDR1 and CDR2: DFQATT and SNEGSKA (reference sequence). The CDR3 spans 16 residues. As DNA, the CDR3 is TGCAGTGCTAGGTCGGGACAGCACTCTGGGGCCAACGTCCTGACTTTC. Translating gives CSARSGQHSGANVLTF.